This section outlines one TCR beta chain sequence together with its context. What it binds is unknown. This entry comes from a study of T-cell reconstitution after alpha-beta-depleted transplantation in children. CDR1 and CDR2 (germline): DFQATT, SNEGSKA (reference sequence). CDR3 length equals 12 residues. The ends lost 3 bases at V and 6 bases at J; junction bases unmatched: 1. Broader study findings: As was reported, about two months after transplant, alpha-beta T cells came from several hundred expanded graft clones. Counts and diversity of T cells one year after transplant came mostly from newly produced T cells. Certain patients had high TCRbeta diversity at day 60, and it came from recipient T cells and thymic progenitors that survived.

During its preparation, the TCRbeta library received unique molecular identifiers. TCRdb reanalysed the PCR reads using MiXCR and keeps one entry per CDR3 protein. Of about 420,000 distinct CDR3 sequences in the sample, 15% to 20% were seen once. The sequence came from a boy in the first two years of life who had a stem cell transplant for Wiskott-Aldrich syndrome, so the T cells may come from the graft donor. The sequences come from PBMCs, mostly from graft donor cells, collected 360 days after TCRalphabeta/CD19-depleted stem cell transplant. The J gene is TRBJ2-2, the V gene TRBV20-1; 7 bases fit TRBD1. The CDR3 region is CSASTGAGELFF. The CDR3 DNA sequence: TGCAGTGCTAGCACAGGGGCCGGGGAGCTGTTTTTT.